These 14 T cell receptor beta chains were all obtained from the same sample, sequenced in a study of T-cell reconstitution after alpha-beta-depleted transplantation in children (dated by TCRdb to about 2016). Library construction relied on PCR. Sequencing instrument: Illumina HiSeq 2500. TCR library preparation used molecular barcoding, with unique molecular identifiers applied to normalize quantification of the TCRbeta repertoire. TCRdb's own reprocessing of the public reads used fastp at Q25 and MiXCR and kept productive beta chains. Every distinct CDR3 protein forms one entry, paired with its most common genes and DNA. A total of 200,000 to 300,000 distinct CDR3 sequences appear in this sample, 9.5% to 15% of them only once. The top ten hold roughly 2.6% of the sample. This material consisted of PBMCs from the stem cell graft donor, taken from the stem cell graft. The receptors here all came from a human donor who donated a stem cell graft to a child with acute lymphoblastic leukemia.

Ten or more counts support this clonotype. The gene calls are TRBV6-1 and TRBJ2-3, with 7 bases that match TRBD1. This CDR3 spans 17 amino acids. The trim removed 5 bases at V and 2 bases at J, leaving 13 bases unmatched. Germline V gene data show CDR1 as MNHNS and CDR2 as SASEGT. CDR3 in amino acids: CASSTVAATGHTDTQYF. CDR3 nucleotide sequence: TGTGCCAGCAGTACAGTCGCGGCGACAGGGCACACAGATACGCAGTATTTT.

This clonotype was seen repeatedly, ten times or more. This sequence joins TRBV4-3 and TRBJ2-4; D call uncertain. V gave up 0 bases and J gave up 4 bases, with 16 bases separating them. Germline V gives CDR1 LGHNA, CDR2 YSLEER. The CDR3 totals 17 residues. CDR3 sequence reads: CASSQDQDPVRKNIQYF. The CDR3 DNA is TGCGCCAGCAGCCAAGATCAAGACCCCGTCAGGAAAAACATTCAGTACTTC.

This clonotype was counted only a few times. This chain uses TRBV5-1 with TRBJ2-3; 8 bases align to TRBD2. V gave up 0 bases and J gave up 3 bases; unmatched junction bases: 6. This CDR3 comprises 16 residues. CDR1 SGHRS and CDR2 YFSETQ come from the germline V gene. For the CDR3, the DNA is TGCGCCAGCAGCTTGGAACGGGGGGGCAGAACAGATACGCAGTATTTT. Translated: CASSLERGGRTDTQYF.

This clonotype has a count of ten or more. CDR3 sequence reads: CASNLGLAGTEQFF. Here the CDR3 DNA reads TGTGCCAGCAACTTAGGACTAGCGGGTACTGAGCAGTTCTTC. This chain connects TRBV12-3 or TRBV12-4 to TRBJ2-1; TRBD2 matches at 11 bases. This CDR3 is built from 14 residues. The ends lost 7 bases at V and 9 bases at J; junction bases unmatched: 8.

This clonotype showed up many times. V is TRBV12-3 or TRBV12-4 and J is TRBJ2-1; TRBD2 aligns across 8 bases. The trim removed 1 base at V and 8 bases at J, leaving 4 bases unmatched. This CDR3 region has 14 residues. CDR3 in amino acids: CASSLDGGGDEQFF. The CDR3 DNA reads as TGTGCCAGCAGTTTAGACGGGGGGGGCGATGAGCAGTTCTTC.

This clonotype has more than one count but fewer than ten. The chain couples TRBV6-2 or TRBV6-3 to TRBJ2-3, with D unresolved. The CDR3 has 13 amino acids. V was clipped by 5 bases and J by 3 bases, with 9 bases between them. Germline values: CDR1 MNHEY, CDR2 SVGEGT. CDR3 loop: CASSTPKTDTQYF. The CDR3 DNA follows: TGTGCCAGCAGTACCCCGAAGACAGATACGCAGTATTTT.

At least ten counts were recorded for this clonotype. This rearrangement joins TRBV2 to TRBJ2-1, with a tentative D call TRBD1 (5 bases). The CDR3 is made up of 14 amino acids. Germline CDR1 SNHLY, CDR2 FYNNEI. The ends were cut back, 2 bases at V and 5 bases at J, with 10 bases in the middle. The CDR3 here is CASSEFWGDNEQFF. The CDR3 coding sequence is TGTGCCAGCAGTGAATTCTGGGGCGACAATGAGCAGTTCTTC.

This clonotype was picked up many times. The chain recombines TRBV6-1 with TRBJ2-1, with D perhaps TRBD2 (5 bases). CDR1 is MNHNS and CDR2 is SASEGT in the germline V gene. The germline V and J ends were trimmed by 4 bases and 5 bases, with 9 bases remaining between them. The CDR3 spans 13 residues. The CDR3 sequence: CASSGMRDNEQFF. The CDR3 DNA is TGTGCCAGCAGTGGTATGCGGGACAATGAGCAGTTCTTC.

This clonotype was detected ten times or more. The V call is TRBV7-8, the J call TRBJ1-6, with no clear D. CDR1 SGHVS and CDR2 FQNEAQ come from the germline V gene. Trimming took off 0 bases at V and 13 bases at J, with 19 bases between the two ends. The CDR3 extends over 16 amino acids. CDR3 in amino acids: CASSLALYGSEAPLHF. The CDR3 region has the DNA TGTGCCAGCAGCTTAGCGCTTTACGGCTCCGAGGCGCCCCTCCACTTT.

The rearrangement links TRBV18 to TRBJ1-3, with D hard to call. Germline V gives CDR1 KGHSH, CDR2 LQKENI. The ends were cut back, 5 bases at V and 5 bases at J, with 10 bases in the middle. This CDR3 contains 13 residues. This chain's CDR3 is CASSTDGRNTIYF. Here the CDR3 DNA reads TGTGCCAGCTCAACGGACGGTAGAAACACCATATATTTT.

Many counts were recorded for this clonotype. This chain links TRBV4-2 with TRBJ1-2; D is possibly TRBD1 (5 bases). The CDR3 is 14 residues long. The germline V gene encodes CDR1 LGHNA and CDR2 YNFKEQ. V lost 4 bases to trimming and J lost 4 bases, with 13 bases between them. CDR3: CASSLVRVGYGYTF. The CDR3, as DNA: TGTGCCAGCAGCCTTGTCAGGGTAGGCTATGGCTACACCTTC.

This clonotype was seen many times. The chain employs TRBV6-2 or TRBV6-3 and TRBJ2-5; D might be TRBD1 (5 bases). Germline CDR1 is MNHEY and CDR2 is SVGEGT. V was shortened by 6 bases and J by 5 bases, with 10 bases between the two germline ends. This CDR3 has 12 residues. For the CDR3, the DNA is TGTGCCAGCAGGCAGGGTCCTGAGACCCAGTACTTC. As protein: CASRQGPETQYF.

V gene TRBV7-8 combines with J gene TRBJ2-7; 8 bases match TRBD1. This CDR3 is 17 amino acids long. The ends lost 5 bases at V and 4 bases at J; junction bases unmatched: 16. Per the germline V gene, CDR1 is SGHVS and CDR2 is FQNEAQ. Here the CDR3 reads CASSPEAGTGRIYEQYF. The CDR3, as DNA: TGTGCCAGCAGCCCCGAGGCCGGGACAGGTCGAATTTACGAGCAGTACTTC. The variable domain in full, completed from reference TRBV7-8 and TRBJ2-7, reads GAGVSQSPRYKVAKRGQDVALRCDPISGHVSLFWYQQALGQGPEFLTYFQNEAQLDKSGLPSDRFFAERPEGSVSTLKIQRTQQEDSAVYLCASSPEAGTGRIYEQYFGPGTRLTVT.

There are many counts of this clonotype. V and J are TRBV3-1 and TRBJ2-5, with 8 bases aligning to TRBD1. J lost 4 bases, V lost 0 bases, and 7 bases had no gene match. The V gene's germline CDR1 is LGHDT and CDR2 YNNKEL (reference sequence). The CDR3 is 16 amino acids. CDR3 bases: TGTGCCAGCAGCCAAGATCAGACAGGGGTGGCAGAGACCCAGTACTTC. Its translation: CASSQDQTGVAETQYF.